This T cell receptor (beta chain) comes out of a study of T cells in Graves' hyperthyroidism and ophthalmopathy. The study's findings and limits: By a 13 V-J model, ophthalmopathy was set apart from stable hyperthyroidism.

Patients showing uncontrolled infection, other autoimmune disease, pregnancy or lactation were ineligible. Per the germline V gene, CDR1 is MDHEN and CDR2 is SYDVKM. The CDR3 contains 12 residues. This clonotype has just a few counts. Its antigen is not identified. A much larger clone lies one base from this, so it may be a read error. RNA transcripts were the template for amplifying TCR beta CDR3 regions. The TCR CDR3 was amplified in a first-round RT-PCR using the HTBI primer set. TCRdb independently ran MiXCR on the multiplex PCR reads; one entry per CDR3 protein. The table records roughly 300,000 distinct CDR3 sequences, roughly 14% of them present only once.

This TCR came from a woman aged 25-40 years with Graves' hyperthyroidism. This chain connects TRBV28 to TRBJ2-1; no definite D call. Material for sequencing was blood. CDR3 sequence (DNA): TGTGCCAGCACGGACGCCTACAATGAGCAGCTCTTC. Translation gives CASTDAYNEQLF.